This T cell receptor beta chain was profiled in a study of CD4 T cells in relation to SARS-CoV-2 and coronaviruses. V was pared by 4 bases and J by 5 bases, with 7 bases between. The CDR3 covers 12 residues. Study-wide results and caveats: Samples before the pandemic and after infection were not matched within any donor.

A word on this clone: What it binds is unknown.

Produced via immunoSEQ multiplex PCR; TCRdb's table is partial and in-frame only. The sample includes 38,000 or so clones, roughly 73% of them seen just once. This clonotype was obtained from an adult with COVID-19. The chain employs TRBV12-3 or TRBV12-4 and TRBJ2-3; the D gene is possibly TRBD2 (5 bases). Sequencing input: memory CD4+ T cells from PBMCs, cultured in vitro. This CDR3 reads CASSYAGDTQYF. The DNA for the CDR3 is TGTGCCAGCAGTTACGCGGGAGATACGCAGTATTTT.